The 2 T cell receptor beta chains given below trace back to one sample, sequenced in a study of cytomegalovirus exposure and HLA in healthy donors. PCR used 60 Vbeta primers and 13 Jbeta primers. The method was immunoSEQ multiplex PCR; TCRdb's version includes in-frame clones alone and lacks a portion of them. This sample has 91,000 or so clones, with roughly 72% found just once. Sequencing was performed on PBMCs. These receptors were obtained from a young man in good health and CMV-seropositive.

This rearrangement joins TRBV6-6 to TRBJ1-5; D perhaps matches TRBD1 (6 bases). Per the germline V gene, CDR1 is MNHNY and CDR2 is SVGAGI (reference sequence). Trimming left V 0 bases short and J 1 base short, with 10 bases between. This CDR3 comprises 16 residues. The CDR3 is CASSYSGGRSNQPQHF. CDR3 nucleotide sequence: TGTGCCAGCAGTTACTCTGGGGGCAGAAGCAATCAGCCCCAGCATTTT.

The gene calls are TRBV6-5 and TRBJ2-7; 9 nucleotides agree with TRBD1. Trimming removed 5 bases from V and 2 bases from J; junction bases left unmatched: 1. Germline CDR1 and CDR2: MNHEY and SVGAGI. This CDR3 has 13 amino acids. CDR3 DNA: TGTGCCAGCAGTAGGACAGGGGCCTACGAGCAGTACTTC. This translates into CASSRTGAYEQYF.